The entry below gives a single T cell receptor beta chain sequence along with its context. Its specific antigen is unknown. No qualities accompany the bases; no much larger clone lies one base away. The sample is drawn from a study of T cell responses to AZD1222 COVID-19 vaccine (dated by TCRdb to 2020 to 2023). For the study in its entirety: AZD1222 recipients whose second dose came at about 4 weeks and those whose second dose came at about 12 weeks were combined into one group, since spike-specific TCR depth and breadth did not differ between the two schedules. Trial participants were enrolled into age subgroups of 18-55, 56-69 and 70-plus years, which contained approximately 150, 30 and 60 TCR-sequenced participants, respectively. TCR sequencing covered 233 trial participants: 200 to 220 given two doses of AZD1222 and about 26 given two doses of MenACWY control vaccine.

The CDR3 regions of human TCRbeta chains were analyzed by immunosequencing. On the study's bioinformatics: TCRs in the repertoires were compared against a reference library of SARS-CoV-2-specific TCRs that had been generated with the MIRA antigen-specificity platform. Breadth was defined as the fraction of unique TCRs that were SARS-CoV-2-associated, and depth was defined as the fraction of total T cells that were SARS-CoV-2-associated. Using the MIRA data, each spike-specific TCR was mapped to the spike region that the TCR reacts to and placed in a CD4 or CD8 class. Log10-transformed breadth and depth values were compared by one-way ANOVA with Sidak's multiple comparisons tests. The source is immuneACCESS, and TCRdb retained only in-frame sequences with V and J called. Part of the clones is not carried over; for the studies checked, unresolved V genes explain less than half of this, and the remainder is unexplained. That table gives V, J and clone size, and the DNA gave D and trimming. Within this sample are 85,000 to 120,000 clones, with roughly 84% of them counted one time only. More than 15% of the sample is taken by the ten largest.

Trimming at the junction amounts to 2 bases on V and 5 bases on J, and the germline ends lie 15 bases apart. The germline V gene (reference sequence) sets CDR1 to GTSNPN and CDR2 to SVGIG. CDR3 length: 14 amino acids, cysteine to phenylalanine. The CDR3 DNA has 42 bases and is translated from base 1. The intended sense of this specimen's time point label: baseline before first vaccination. Vaccinee samples came from UK trials COV001 and COV002, including a single-blind randomized controlled phase 2/3 trial of AZD1222 (ChAdOx1 nCoV-19) in healthy adults. For TCRbeta chain sequencing, PBMC samples from trial participants were taken at day 0 and at day 28 after the second dose. The study at large found these results: Participants were mostly white British, with more females than males. The authors suggested clonal diversity may have been underestimated. Vaccine-associated CD4 TCRs spanned the whole spike protein, with dominant responses in regions 160-218 and 743-854. Nearly half of unique spike-specific TCRs reportedly recognized epitopes outside regions mutated in the B.1.351 and B.1.1.7 variants. Because no day 14 peak-response samples were available, the repertoires could be characterized only after the peak T cell response. Only five to seven AZD1222 recipients were SARS-CoV-2 seropositive at baseline, limiting conclusions about previously exposed vaccinees. After two AZD1222 doses, spike-specific TCR breadth and depth were significantly higher than at day 0 and than in MenACWY recipients. The 56-69-year group was small, and its depth increase did not reach significance, likely because of low power.

Specimen: peripheral blood, collected on day 0 of AZD1222 vaccination. This TCR derives from an adult in good health. The chain is encoded by TRBV30 joined to TRBJ1-2; a tentative D match to TRBD1 spans 6 bases. The CDR3 is CAWSRGVRKYGYTF. At the DNA level, the sequence is TGTGCCTGGAGTAGGGGGGTAAGGAAGTATGGCTACACCTTC. The full variable domain, with segments outside the CDR3 supplied by the reference TRBV30 and TRBJ1-2 proteins, appears as SQTIHQWPATLVQPVGSPLSLECTVEGTSNPNLYWYRQAAGRGLQLLFYSVGIGQISSEVPQNLSASRPQDRQFILSSKKLLLSDSGFYLCAWSRGVRKYGYTFGSGTRLTVV.